This TCR beta chain was recorded in a study of OX40 agonist ivuxolimab in advanced cancers. Study results and limitations: At 0.1 to 3.0 mg/kg, clonal expansion of CD4+ and CD8+ blood T cells had occurred by week 6.

About this clone itself: Its antigen is unknown.

The data were produced by immunoSEQ multiplex PCR, yet TCRdb's version contains in-frame clones alone and is incomplete. Of roughly 53,000 clones listed, 93% were seen once; the top ten hold about 18%. Germline CDR1 and CDR2: SQVTM and ANQGSEA. The length of the CDR3 is 13 residues. Germline trimming cut 3 bases from V and 1 base from J; bases unmatched to any gene: 3. The sequencing here drew on CD4+ or CD8+ T cells sorted from blood, taken in a trial of the OX40 agonist ivuxolimab. The receptor comes from an adult with an advanced solid tumor such as melanoma, head and neck, liver or kidney cancer. The gene calls are TRBV29-1 and TRBJ2-7; 7 nucleotides agree with TRBD1. In DNA, the CDR3 is TGCAGCGTTGAGGACAGGTTTTCCTACGAGCAGTACTTC. Translated, it gives CSVEDRFSYEQYF.